This T cell receptor (beta chain) was identified in a study of T cell responses to AZD1222 COVID-19 vaccine. Study-level points and caveats: Increases in Spike-specific TCR breadth and depth were seen after two AZD1222 doses.

Trimming removed 4 bases from V and 5 bases from J; junction bases left unmatched: 2. Germline CDR1 is ENHRY and CDR2 is SYGVKD. The CDR3 length is 15 residues. Regarding this clone: The target antigen is unknown.

Clones were read by immunoSEQ multiplex PCR, and TCRdb kept only the in-frame ones, dropping some. The data contain 55,000 to 85,000 clones, 84% of them singletons. The clonotype comes from an adult in good health. This specimen was peripheral blood, taken on day 0 of AZD1222 vaccination. The chain combines TRBV10-3 with TRBJ2-3; 14 nucleotides line up with TRBD2. CDR3 residues: CAISAGLAGVDTQYF. The CDR3 region has the DNA TGTGCCATCAGTGCGGGACTAGCGGGGGTAGATACGCAGTATTTT.